This entry is about one T cell receptor (beta chain). Its antigen is still unknown. This sample is drawn from a study of cytomegalovirus exposure and HLA in healthy donors. The overall study: Tens of millions of unique TCR sequences came from HLA-typed donors in an early release. Caucasian-associated ancestry cluster membership applied to just over 80% of around 400 genotyped donors. Points from the study as a whole: Analyzed later, association rates of TCRs varied across HLA loci, with DRB1 most and HLA-C fewest.

The CDR3 extends over 15 amino acids. Germline V CDR1 and CDR2: SGHTA, FQGTGA. J was trimmed by 8 bases and V by 5 bases; bases with no gene match: 9. Primers: 60 Vbeta forward and 13 Jbeta reverse. Sequenced by immunoSEQ multiplex PCR; TCRdb stores in-frame clones only, minus some. The sample yields some 70,000 clones, around 68% seen once. Material for sequencing was PBMCs. J is TRBJ2-1 and V is TRBV7-3; 10 bases fit TRBD1. The source is a woman aged 25 to 39 in good health and CMV-seronegative. The CDR3 here is CASSINRDRGDEQFF. The CDR3 bases are TGTGCCAGCAGCATCAATAGGGACAGGGGCGATGAGCAGTTCTTC.